This entry describes one T cell receptor (beta chain). Its antigen is not known. These data originate in a study of response to subunit inactivated influenza vaccine. Study outcomes and limitations: Only a handful of new T cells, the authors suggested, are recruited with each seasonal influenza vaccination.

TCRdb ran MiXCR on the RT-PCR reads and lists one entry per CDR3 protein. In the table there are hundreds of thousands of distinct CDR3 sequences, 14% of which are singletons. V lost 7 bases to trimming and J lost 1 base, with 11 bases between them. The CDR3 totals 13 residues. Germline CDR1 MDHEN, CDR2 SYDVKM. This TCR was sampled from a man in his fifties or sixties who received an inactivated influenza vaccine. This sequence joins TRBV28 and TRBJ2-7; tentatively, D is TRBD1 (6 bases). The source was PBMCs from blood, collected 14 to 15 days before vaccination. In DNA form, the CDR3 reads TGTGCCAGCATCTCTCAGGGGTCCTACGAGCAGTACTTC. It specifies CASISQGSYEQYF.